These 23 T cell receptor beta chains were sequenced from one sample in a study of blood T cells in healthy people across ages. Together with a sample-barcoded 5' primer, a J-beta primer mix was included in a second PCR lasting about 6 to 12 cycles. TCRdb fed the 5' RACE reads into MiXCR, producing one record per CDR3 protein. The sample contains approximately 810,000 distinct CDR3 sequences, roughly 35% of which appear only once. The sequenced material came from blood. The receptor set was obtained from a man aged 18 to 30 in good health.

Concerning this clonotype itself: A read error may be the cause here, since a much bigger clone is one base away. This chain joins TRBV20-1 and TRBJ2-5; D not resolved. V lost 3 bases to trimming and J lost 11 bases, with 16 bases between them. This CDR3 is built from 12 residues. The V gene's germline CDR1 is DFQATT and CDR2 SNEGSKA (reference sequence). The CDR3 sequence is CSARAPVDEQYF. The CDR3 bases are TGCAGTGCTAGGGCCCCCGTGGATGAGCAGTACTTC.

This clonotype has just one count. The chain carries TRBV28 and TRBJ2-3; D assignment may be TRBD1 or TRBD2 (5 bases each). The CDR3 totals 11 residues. The V end was cut by 7 bases, the J end by 4 bases, with 6 bases between. In germline, CDR1 is MDHEN, CDR2 SYDVKM. CDR3: CASMGADTQYF. The CDR3 nucleotides read TGTGCCAGCATGGGGGCAGATACGCAGTATTTT.

The chain has TRBV28 and TRBJ2-3; 8 bases fit TRBD2. CDR1 MDHEN and CDR2 SYDVKM come from the germline V gene. The J segment lost 6 bases and the V segment lost 7 bases, leaving 3 bases of the junction unmatched. The CDR3 totals 12 residues. The CDR3 DNA sequence: TGTGCCAGCAACCGGGGGGGCGATACGCAGTATTTT. It is translated as CASNRGGDTQYF.

This clonotype was detected ten times or more. The V gene is TRBV12-3 or TRBV12-4, the J gene TRBJ1-2; 8 nucleotides match TRBD1. This CDR3 has 15 amino acids. V lost 1 base, J lost 4 bases, and 5 bases stayed unmatched. In DNA, the CDR3 is TGTGCCAGCAGTTTAGGGACAGGGAAATTCTATGGCTACACCTTC. Its protein is CASSLGTGKFYGYTF.

The chain joins TRBV5-1 to TRBJ2-2; D possibly corresponds to TRBD1 (6 bases). The CDR3 length is 15 residues. Per germline, CDR1 SGHRS and CDR2 YFSETQ. The V gene lost 6 bases and the J gene lost 3 bases, with 15 bases spanning the gap. Written as DNA, the CDR3 is TGCGCCAGCACCTCGGACAGTTCACACACCGGGGAGCTGTTTTTT. The encoded protein is CASTSDSSHTGELFF.

The V call is TRBV12-3 or TRBV12-4, the J call TRBJ2-7; D is unresolved. Deletions cut 5 bases from V and 7 bases from J, with 18 bases between. The CDR3 covers 14 residues. The CDR3 loop is CASSVAPSYNEQYF. Here the CDR3 DNA reads TGTGCCAGCAGTGTTGCCCCCTCCTACAATGAGCAGTACTTC.

In regard to this clonotype: Just one base apart from a much larger clone, this may be a read error. The chain employs TRBV6-6 and TRBJ1-2, with 9 bases aligning to TRBD1. The germline V gene encodes CDR1 MNHNY and CDR2 SVGAGI (reference sequence). The CDR3 has 14 amino acids. As DNA, the CDR3 is TGTGCCGGCAGTACTTTCGGGACAGGGCATGGCTACACCTTC. Protein product: CAGSTFGTGHGYTF.

The chain recombines TRBV20-1 with TRBJ2-5; 11 bases are a match to TRBD2. Matching the DNA end better, TRBJ2-7 makes the J call doubtful. This CDR3 comprises 18 residues. The germline V gene has CDR1 DFQATT and CDR2 SNEGSKA (reference sequence). DNA of the CDR3: TGCAGTGCTAGAGATCGAACTAGCGGGAGCATTATGACCTGCGAGCAGTACTTC. This encodes CSARDRTSGSIMTCEQYF.

The chain combines TRBV12-3 or TRBV12-4 with TRBJ1-3, with unresolved D. CDR3 length: 14 amino acids. Trimming cost V 6 bases and J 0 bases, with 9 bases left between them. The CDR3, as DNA: TGTGCCAGCAGCCAAGGAGCCTCTGGAAACACCATATATTTT. Its translation: CASSQGASGNTIYF.

This chain connects TRBV12-3 or TRBV12-4 to TRBJ2-3; weak D call: TRBD2 (6 bases). The V end was cut by 3 bases, the J end by 15 bases, with 16 bases between. The CDR3 length is 12 residues. CDR3 bases: TGTGCCAGCAGTTTGTCGGGGGATACGGAATATTTT. This translates into CASSLSGDTEYF.

V gene TRBV5-5 combines with J gene TRBJ1-5, with TRBD1 as a possible D gene (5 bases). CDR3 length: 14 residues. Germline CDR1 reads SGHKS; CDR2 reads YYEKEE (reference sequence). Trimming cost V 4 bases and J 6 bases, with 14 bases left between them. The CDR3 nucleotides read TGTGCCAGCAGCGGAGTAGGGGAGGGTCAGCCCCAGCATTTT. Residues: CASSGVGEGQPQHF.

This clonotype occurred a few times. The V gene is TRBV12-3 or TRBV12-4, the J gene TRBJ1-5; TRBD1 aligns across 7 bases. The CDR3 runs 16 residues. V was pared by 6 bases and J by 2 bases, with 10 bases of the junction left unmatched. The CDR3 sequence is CASSLNRGGGNQPQHF. In DNA form, the CDR3 reads TGTGCCAGCAGCCTTAACAGGGGCGGGGGCAATCAGCCCCAGCATTTT.

V and J are TRBV12-3 or TRBV12-4 and TRBJ1-2; D unresolved. This CDR3 is 13 amino acids long. Trimming cost V 0 bases and J 12 bases, with 14 bases left between them. CDR3 bases: TGTGCCAGCAGTTTAGCACTGGGTTCCGGCCACACCTTC. Its translation is CASSLALGSGHTF.

The chain links TRBV5-1 to TRBJ1-1, with TRBD1 matching 8 bases. The V segment lost 3 bases and the J segment 5 bases; nucleotides outside the gene matches: 9. The CDR3 loop spans 15 amino acids. Looked up from germline, CDR1 is SGHRS and CDR2 is YFSETQ. Here the CDR3 reads CASSYRSQGGTEAFF. CDR3 DNA sequence: TGCGCCAGCAGCTACAGATCACAGGGGGGGACTGAAGCTTTCTTT.

This clonotype was counted between two and nine times. The V and J genes are TRBV5-6 and TRBJ2-3, with TRBD1 as a possible D gene (5 bases). CDR1 SGHDT and CDR2 YYEEEE come from the germline V gene. V lost 0 bases and J 3 bases, leaving 14 bases between the germline ends. This CDR3 has 16 residues. The CDR3 nucleotides read TGTGCCAGCAGCTTGGCCATGGAGCAGGGTACAGATACGCAGTATTTT. It codes for CASSLAMEQGTDTQYF. Full variable domain (outside the CDR3, taken from reference TRBV5-6 and TRBJ2-3): DAGVTQSPTHLIKTRGQQVTLRCSPKSGHDTVSWYQQALGQGPQFIFQYYEEEERQRGNFPDRFSGHQFPNYSSELNVNALLLGDSALYLCASSLAMEQGTDTQYFGPGTRLTVL.

CDR3 sequence reads: CSARDLAAGGRAGELFF. CDR3 in DNA: TGCAGTGCTAGAGATCTAGCAGCGGGGGGCCGGGCCGGGGAGCTGTTTTTT. J is TRBJ2-2 and V is TRBV20-1, with 9 bases identical to TRBD2. The ends lost 0 bases at V and 6 bases at J; junction bases unmatched: 11. Per the germline V gene, CDR1 is DFQATT and CDR2 is SNEGSKA (reference sequence). This CDR3 has 17 amino acids.

This chain uses TRBV7-9 with TRBJ2-1, with 7 bases identical to TRBD2. J lost 0 bases, V lost 10 bases, and 6 bases had no gene match. This CDR3 comprises 14 residues. Germline values: CDR1 SEHNR, CDR2 FQNEAQ (reference sequence). CDR3 bases: TGTGCCACCTGGGGGGGTGTCTCCTACAATGAGCAGTTCTTC. It encodes CATWGGVSYNEQFF.

V is TRBV5-5 and J is TRBJ2-3, with D possibly called TRBD1 or TRBD2 (5 bases each). The CDR3 is 14 residues long. Germline CDR1 reads SGHKS; CDR2 reads YYEKEE (reference sequence). Trimming took 3 bases from V and 3 from J, leaving 11 bases between them. CDR3 amino acids: CASSSRDQTDTQYF. CDR3 DNA sequence: TGTGCCAGCAGCTCCCGGGACCAAACAGATACGCAGTATTTT.

This clonotype was seen more than once but under ten times. The V gene is TRBV6-5, the J gene TRBJ2-2; either TRBD1 or TRBD2 may fit D (5 bases each). Trimming shortened V by 0 bases and J by 0 bases, and 8 bases separated the two germline ends. CDR1 and CDR2 (germline): MNHEY, SVGAGI. There are 16 residues in the CDR3. CDR3 bases: TGTGCCAGCAGTTACTCGCTGGGACCGAACACCGGGGAGCTGTTTTTT. Translated: CASSYSLGPNTGELFF.

The rearrangement joins TRBV9 to TRBJ2-5; D call uncertain. Matching the DNA end better, TRBJ2-7 makes the J call doubtful. The CDR3 has 13 residues. Germline CDR1 is SGDLS and CDR2 is YYNGEE. The DNA for the CDR3 is TGTGCCAGCAGCGGAGTTTCGGGTGACGAGCAGTACTTC. Amino acids: CASSGVSGDEQYF.

For this clonotype: A much larger clonotype is one base distant, so this may be a read error. This rearrangement joins TRBV7-3 to TRBJ2-4; the D gene is possibly TRBD1 (5 bases). V lost 2 bases and J lost 15, with 14 bases in between. Germline V gene data show CDR1 as SGHTA and CDR2 as FQGTGA. The CDR3 sequence is 12 residues long. The CDR3 reads CASSLVVGHSYF. The CDR3 DNA reads as TGTGCCAGCAGCTTAGTGGTGGGGCATTCGTACTTC.

This chain uses TRBV18 with TRBJ2-4; D is unresolved. The DNA end lines up better with TRBJ2-7; the J call may be wrong. The CDR3 loop spans 13 amino acids. The V gene's germline CDR1 is KGHSH and CDR2 LQKENI. CDR3 region: CASSSTNSYEQYF. CDR3 sequence (DNA): TGTGCCAGCTCATCGACGAACTCCTACGAGCAGTACTTC.

This clonotype was picked up one time. The chain combines TRBV29-1 with TRBJ2-7; 7 bases are a match to TRBD2. The J call may be faulty, since TRBJ2-5 better matches the DNA end. CDR1 SQVTM and CDR2 ANQGSEA come from the germline V gene. The CDR3 contains 14 residues. CDR3 sequence reads: CSVELYPGGETQYF. The CDR3 coding sequence is TGCAGCGTTGAATTGTACCCGGGAGGAGAGACCCAGTACTTC.